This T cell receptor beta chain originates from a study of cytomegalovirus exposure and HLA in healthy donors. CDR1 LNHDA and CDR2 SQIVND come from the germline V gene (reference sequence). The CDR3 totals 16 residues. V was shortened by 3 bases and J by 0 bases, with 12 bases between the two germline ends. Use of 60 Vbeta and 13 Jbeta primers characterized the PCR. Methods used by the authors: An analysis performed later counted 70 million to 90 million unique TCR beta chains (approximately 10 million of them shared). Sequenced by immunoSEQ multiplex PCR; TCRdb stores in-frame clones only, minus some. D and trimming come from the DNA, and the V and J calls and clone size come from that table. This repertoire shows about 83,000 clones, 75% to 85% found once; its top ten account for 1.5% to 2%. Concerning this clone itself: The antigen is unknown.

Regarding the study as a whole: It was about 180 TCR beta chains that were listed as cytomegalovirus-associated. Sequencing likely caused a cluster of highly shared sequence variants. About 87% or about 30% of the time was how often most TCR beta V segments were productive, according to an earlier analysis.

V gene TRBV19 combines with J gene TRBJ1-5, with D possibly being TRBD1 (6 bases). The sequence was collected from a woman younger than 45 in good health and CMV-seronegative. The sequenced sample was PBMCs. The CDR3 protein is CASSIRQVYSNQPQHF. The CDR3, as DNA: TGTGCCAGTAGTATCAGACAGGTTTATAGCAATCAGCCCCAGCATTTT.